These T cell receptor beta chains were read from a single sample in a study of shared clonotypes between healthy human individuals. Some clones are missing from TCRdb's copy, which holds only in-frame ones; the method was immunoSEQ multiplex PCR. This sample has roughly 2.5 million clones; just over 90% occur once, and the top ten carry 0.11% to 0.15%. The sample was naive CD4+ T cells sorted from blood. These receptors came from a man between 18 and 29 years old in good health. The CDR3 runs from the conserved cysteine through the conserved F or W. A D gene is named only where the DNA matches it firmly.

d_call cdr3_length j_call v_call cdr3_aa
NA 14 TRBJ2-5 TRBV11-2 CASSLGTALGTQYF
NA 15 TRBJ1-3 TRBV7-9 CASSTGDGRGNTIYF
NA 13 TRBJ1-2 TRBV30 CAWKDRLNYGYTF
NA 16 TRBJ1-2 TRBV5-5 CASSLLMQGIGYGYTF
NA 12 TRBJ2-5 TRBV5-1 CASRGTEETQYF
TRBD2 15 TRBJ2-2 TRBV6-1 CASSIAGGRLGELFF
TRBD2 20 TRBJ2-5 TRBV9 CASSGDIGLAGELGRETQYF
TRBD1 16 TRBJ1-5 TRBV19 CASTPSGQGEHRPQHF
NA 15 TRBJ1-5 TRBV6-6 CASSPDGAANQPQHF
NA 14 TRBJ1-1 TRBV29-1 CSVAGQTLGTEAFF
NA 14 TRBJ2-3 TRBV10-2 CASKWIQNTDTQYF
NA 15 TRBJ1-2 TRBV6-1 CASSEVTVLNYGYTF
NA 11 TRBJ2-1 TRBV5-1 CASSKQNEQFF
TRBD2 15 TRBJ2-3 TRBV6-6 CASRHGLVGTDTQYF
NA 19 TRBJ1-5 TRBV2 CASSPGPGPFLYSNQPQHF
TRBD1 16 TRBJ2-1 TRBV9 CASSEDGTGGNNEQFF
TRBD2 16 TRBJ2-3 TRBV9 CASSVPREGPTDTQYF
TRBD2 15 TRBJ2-7 TRBV7-2 CASSLTSGGPYEQYF
TRBD1 16 TRBJ1-2 TRBV5-1 CASSLDTGEGNYGYTF
NA 12 TRBJ1-3 TRBV11-3 CAPAVSGNTIYF
NA 14 TRBJ2-5 TRBV5-1 CASSLVGGQETQYF
NA 13 TRBJ1-6 TRBV25-1 CASSGGGNSPLHF
NA 14 TRBJ1-1 TRBV2 CASREKYMNTEAFF
NA 14 TRBJ2-2 TRBV5-4 CASSLDRNTGELFF
TRBD2 17 TRBJ2-3 TRBV7-2 CASSAGGLARNTDTQYF
NA 15 TRBJ1-6 TRBV19 CASSYTWANNSPLHF
TRBD1 13 TRBJ2-7 TRBV7-8 CASSWTGVGEQYF
NA 13 TRBJ1-1 TRBV30 CAWRGTPNTEAFF
NA 15 TRBJ1-5 TRBV9 CASSVGPTPNQPQHF
NA 12 TRBJ1-3 TRBV30 CAWSVTAWNIYF
TRBD2 14 TRBJ2-5 TRBV18 CASSPGGLAETQYF
NA 15 TRBJ2-2 TRBV5-1 CASSHDGINTGELFF
TRBD1 16 TRBJ2-5 TRBV4-1 CASSQRSTGGGETQYF
NA 14 TRBJ2-7 TRBV10-2 CASSVVVPNYEQYF
NA 15 TRBJ1-3 TRBV6-6 CASGFGGGSGNTIYF
TRBD2 16 TRBJ2-7 TRBV4-1 CASSQGTSGRPYEQYF
TRBD2 13 TRBJ2-7 TRBV27 CASSLGTSYEQYF
NA 16 TRBJ2-7 TRBV4-1 CASSQERTQQGNEQYF
NA 14 TRBJ2-5 TRBV19 CASSSALLGETQYF
TRBD1 13 TRBJ1-1 TRBV29-1 CSVGSRGATEAFF
NA 17 TRBJ2-7 TRBV4-3 CASSQDRSGSPGYEQYF
NA 16 TRBJ2-2 TRBV6-6 CASSFGTTANTGELFF
TRBD1 12 TRBJ1-1 TRBV11-2 CASSLPGQGAFF
TRBD1 15 TRBJ1-1 TRBV4-3 CASSQPTDRGGEAFF
NA 15 TRBJ2-3 TRBV5-1 CASSGTTGRADTQYF
NA 14 TRBJ2-7 TRBV4-1 CASSPVGGRYEQYF
NA 13 TRBJ2-7 TRBV5-1 CASSSDNSYEQYF
NA 16 TRBJ2-2 TRBV18 CASSLGQPANTGELFF
NA 15 TRBJ2-4 TRBV2 CASSGLSGPENIQYF
NA 15 TRBJ1-4 TRBV6-5 CASSYRGRVDEKLFF
NA 18 TRBJ2-4 TRBV2 CASSEVKTGLLDENIQYF
TRBD1 15 TRBJ2-3 TRBV7-2 CASSSRTGSTDTQYF
NA 11 TRBJ2-3 TRBV6-5 CAVSSTDTQYF